Presented here are 9 T cell receptor beta chains from one specimen sequenced in a study of T cells expressing NK-cell markers. With the 5' RACE reads reprocessed, TCRdb shows one record per CDR3 protein and no DNA. The data show more than 250,000 distinct CDR3 sequences, and the top ten clones hold about 0.4%. Sequences were obtained from blood T cells: a sorted CD56 or NKG2C T cell subset, CD4+ or CD8+ T cells, or bulk PBMC T cells (not recorded which). These receptor sequences come from a man aged 18 to 30 in good health.

CDR3 sequence: CASSADGVETQYF. The chain recombines TRBV27 with TRBJ2-5. Germline V gene data show CDR1 as MNHEY and CDR2 as SMNVEV (reference sequence). The length of the CDR3 is 13 residues.

The V gene is TRBV7-6, the J gene TRBJ2-3; TCRdb lists TRBD2, though no DNA is available to test this call. The CDR3 covers 16 residues. Germline CDR1 and CDR2: SGHVS and FNYEAQ. The CDR3 spells CASSSTSGTSTDTQYF.

The rearrangement uses TRBV7-2 and TRBJ2-3; TCRdb returns TRBD2, unconfirmable since there is no DNA. This CDR3 is built from 17 residues. The germline CDR1 and CDR2 sequences are SGHTA and FQGNSA. The CDR3 loop is CASSFGTASFSTDTQYF.

The CDR3 is CASSVEGATDTQYF. V usage is TRBV9 and J usage is TRBJ2-3; TCRdb's assignment of TRBD1 cannot be checked, as there is no DNA. Per germline, CDR1 SGDLS and CDR2 YYNGEE. The CDR3 runs 14 residues.

CDR3 amino acids: CASSPMLAETQYF. This chain uses TRBV18 with TRBJ2-5; TCRdb returns TRBD2, unconfirmable since there is no DNA. The length of the CDR3 is 13 residues. From germline, CDR1 is KGHSH and CDR2 LQKENI. Drawing the rest from reference TRBV18 and TRBJ2-5, the complete variable domain is NAGVMQNPRHLVRRRGQEARLRCSPMKGHSHVYWYRQLPEEGLKFMVYLQKENIIDESGMPKERFSAEFPKEGPSILRIQQVVRGDSAAYFCASSPMLAETQYFGPGTRLLVL.

This chain joins TRBV10-3 and TRBJ2-4. The CDR3 is 13 amino acids. Germline V CDR1 and CDR2: ENHRY, SYGVKD. CDR3 protein: CAISESIRNIQYF.

CDR3 residues: CASSPLSGQGKNTEAFF. This rearrangement joins TRBV3-1 to TRBJ1-1; the D call of TRBD1 rests on TCRdb alone, since no DNA is present to check it. In germline, CDR1 is LGHDT, CDR2 YNNKEL (reference sequence). CDR3 size: 17 residues.

The chain has TRBV20-1 and TRBJ1-2; no DNA is available, so the TRBD1 call from TCRdb remains unchecked. The CDR3 has 13 residues. Germline CDR1 reads DFQATT; CDR2 reads SNEGSKA (reference sequence). CDR3 in amino acids: CSAFPQGNYGYTF.

V usage is TRBV20-1 and J usage is TRBJ2-1. The CDR3 runs to 13 residues. Germline CDR1 is DFQATT and CDR2 is SNEGSKA (reference sequence). The CDR3 protein is CSASENLENEQFF.